Listed below are T cell receptor beta chains from one sample, sequenced in a study of response to subunit inactivated influenza vaccine. In TCRdb, the RT-PCR reads were re-called with MiXCR into one record per CDR3 protein. The sample contains hundreds of thousands of distinct CDR3 sequences, about 14% of which appear only once. Sequenced here: PBMCs from blood, sampled around 14 days before vaccination. The origin of the receptors is a man in his forties or fifties who received an inactivated influenza vaccine. Both conserved end residues are part of each CDR3. The D gene is left open where the match is weak. Size is stated for part of the rows, as once, few or many counts, or as a class when the clone is expanded.

D: .; size: few; J: TRBJ1-4; V: TRBV7-2; CDR3: CASSPGVNEKLFF; DNA: TGTGCCAGCAGCCCAGGGGTAAATGAAAAACTGTTTTTT
D: .; size: few; J: TRBJ2-7; V: TRBV5-1; CDR3: CASSLDSDSYEQYF; DNA: TGCGCCAGCAGCTTGGACAGTGATTCCTACGAGCAGTACTTC
D: TRBD1; size: few; J: TRBJ1-5; V: TRBV7-9; CDR3: CASSWGDSRNQPQHF; DNA: TGTGCCAGCAGCTGGGGGGACAGCCGCAATCAGCCCCAGCATTTT
D: TRBD2; size: few; J: TRBJ2-1; V: TRBV4-3; CDR3: CASSHLTSEDEQFF; DNA: TGCGCCAGCAGCCATCTTACTAGCGAGGATGAGCAGTTCTTC
D: TRBD1; size: many; J: TRBJ2-1; V: TRBV5-1; CDR3: CASSPDREPYNEQFF; DNA: TGCGCCAGCAGCCCGGACAGGGAGCCCTACAATGAGCAGTTCTTC
D: .; size: .; J: TRBJ2-5; V: TRBV10-2; CDR3: CASSESRGVQETQYF; DNA: TGCGCCAGCAGTGAGTCACGCGGAGTCCAAGAGACCCAGTACTTC
D: TRBD1; size: .; J: TRBJ2-1; V: TRBV6-2/TRBV6-3; CDR3: CASSYKQGATYNEQFF; DNA: TGTGCCAGCAGTTACAAACAGGGGGCTACATACAATGAGCAGTTCTTC
D: .; size: few; J: TRBJ2-3; V: TRBV18; CDR3: CASSPEGTTYTDTQYF; DNA: TGTGCCAGCTCACCAGAGGGAACCACATACACAGATACGCAGTATTTT
D: .; size: many; J: TRBJ1-1; V: TRBV2; CDR3: CASSVRGNTEAFF; DNA: TGTGCCAGCAGTGTGCGAGGGAACACTGAAGCTTTCTTT
D: .; size: few; J: TRBJ2-4; V: TRBV7-8; CDR3: CASSVGSNIQYF; DNA: TGTGCCAGCAGCGTCGGATCAAACATTCAGTACTTC
D: .; size: .; J: TRBJ2-7; V: TRBV11-2; CDR3: CASRQFGAYEQYF; DNA: TGTGCCAGCAGGCAATTTGGTGCGTACGAGCAGTACTTC
D: TRBD1; size: .; J: TRBJ2-1; V: TRBV12-3/TRBV12-4; CDR3: CASSSSWTGSFYNEQFF; DNA: TGTGCCAGCAGTTCCTCATGGACAGGGAGCTTCTACAATGAGCAGTTCTTC
D: .; size: .; J: TRBJ2-1; V: TRBV6-1; CDR3: CASSELSATYNEQFF; DNA: TGTGCCAGCAGTGAACTCAGCGCGACATACAATGAGCAGTTCTTC
D: .; size: many; J: TRBJ2-7; V: TRBV25-1; CDR3: CASSELIGGYEQYF; DNA: TGTGCCAGCAGTGAATTGATAGGGGGATACGAGCAGTACTTC
D: .; size: .; J: TRBJ2-3; V: TRBV10-3; CDR3: CAISESGFERALTDTQYF; DNA: TGTGCCATCAGTGAGTCGGGATTCGAGCGGGCACTCACAGATACGCAGTATTTT
D: .; size: few; J: TRBJ1-2; V: TRBV12-3/TRBV12-4; CDR3: CASSSRLGSYGYTF; DNA: TGTGCCAGCAGTTCCCGACTGGGATCCTATGGCTACACCTTC
D: TRBD1; size: .; J: TRBJ2-5; V: TRBV14; CDR3: CASSQTGTGLGETQYF; DNA: TGTGCCAGCAGCCAAACAGGGACAGGGCTCGGTGAGACCCAGTACTTC
D: .; size: once; J: TRBJ2-3; V: TRBV4-1; CDR3: CASSQGEDAPDTQYF; DNA: TGCGCCAGCAGCCAAGGGGAAGACGCCCCCGATACGCAGTATTTT
D: TRBD1; size: .; J: TRBJ2-3; V: TRBV20-1; CDR3: CSAREQNRGLSTDTQYF; DNA: TGCAGTGCTAGAGAACAAAACAGGGGCCTTAGCACAGATACGCAGTATTTT
D: .; size: .; J: TRBJ2-1; V: TRBV24-1; CDR3: CATSDTRGASVGEQFF; DNA: TGTGCCACCAGTGACACTCGTGGGGCTAGCGTCGGCGAGCAGTTCTTC
D: .; size: few; J: TRBJ1-4; V: TRBV5-1; CDR3: CASSLGGRSDEKLFF; DNA: TGCGCCAGCAGCTTGGGGGGCAGGAGTGATGAAAAACTGTTTTTT
D: .; size: few; J: TRBJ2-1; V: TRBV7-8; CDR3: CASSLSRASSYNEQFF; DNA: TGTGCCAGCAGCTTATCCCGAGCAAGCTCCTACAATGAGCAGTTCTTC
D: TRBD1; size: many; J: TRBJ2-3; V: TRBV29-1; CDR3: CSVRDRGGNTQYF; DNA: TGCAGCGTGAGGGACAGGGGAGGGAATACGCAGTATTTT
D: .; size: few; J: TRBJ2-3; V: TRBV6-1; CDR3: CASSFRGRPDTQYF; DNA: TGTGCCAGCAGCTTCAGGGGGAGGCCAGATACGCAGTATTTT
D: .; size: .; J: TRBJ1-2; V: TRBV19; CDR3: CASSILQGRGYTF; DNA: TGTGCCAGTAGTATCCTCCAGGGTCGTGGCTACACCTTC
D: .; size: .; J: TRBJ1-1; V: TRBV29-1; CDR3: CSVGIISSRTEAFF; DNA: TGCAGCGTTGGTATCATTTCTAGCCGGACTGAAGCTTTCTTT
D: .; size: once; J: TRBJ2-7; V: TRBV4-3; CDR3: CASSQQTSSYEQYF; DNA: TGCGCCAGCAGCCAACAGACTAGCTCCTACGAGCAGTACTTC
D: .; size: .; J: TRBJ2-1; V: TRBV7-9; CDR3: CASSQIKGTRGNEQFF; DNA: TGTGCCAGCAGCCAAATAAAGGGGACCAGAGGTAATGAGCAGTTCTTC
D: TRBD1; size: .; J: TRBJ1-4; V: TRBV11-2; CDR3: CASSLAATGVSGEKLFF; DNA: TGTGCCAGCAGCTTAGCTGCCACAGGGGTCTCGGGTGAAAAACTGTTTTTT
D: .; size: few; J: TRBJ2-3; V: TRBV20-1; CDR3: CSARDVRGRFTDTQYF; DNA: TGCAGTGCTAGAGATGTGAGGGGCAGATTCACAGATACGCAGTATTTT
D: TRBD2; size: many; J: TRBJ2-7; V: TRBV20-1; CDR3: CSARDPGLAGGEQYF; DNA: TGCAGTGCTAGAGACCCGGGACTAGCGGGAGGAGAGCAGTACTTC
D: .; size: .; J: TRBJ2-1; V: TRBV6-2/TRBV6-3; CDR3: CASRGGTISYNEQFF; DNA: TGTGCCAGCAGGGGGGGGACAATCTCCTACAATGAGCAGTTCTTC
D: TRBD2; size: few; J: TRBJ2-7; V: TRBV20-1; CDR3: CSARDFGKRGGTYEQYF; DNA: TGCAGTGCTAGAGATTTTGGGAAGCGGGGGGGCACCTACGAGCAGTACTTC
D: .; size: many; J: TRBJ2-2; V: TRBV4-3; CDR3: CASSPNAGNTGELFF; DNA: TGCGCCAGCAGCCCCAACGCAGGGAACACCGGGGAGCTGTTTTTT